These 27 T cell receptor beta chains came from one sample sequenced in a study of shared T cell receptors in the human thymus. Assay used: immunoSEQ multiplex PCR; TCRdb lists only in-frame clones, some missing. The sample has some 700,000 clones, 70% to 90% seen once. This sample was also put to use in a study of human thymus T cells.

Sequenced material: thymocytes. These receptors were collected from a boy younger than two with a congenital heart defect.

J is TRBJ1-1 and V is TRBV5-5; possibly TRBD1 for D (6 bases). This CDR3 spans 12 amino acids. Germline V CDR1 and CDR2: SGHKS, YYEKEE (reference sequence). V lost 4 bases to trimming and J lost 11 bases, with 15 bases between them. CDR3 loop: CASSGTGCRAFF. CDR3 bases: TGTGCCAGCAGCGGAACAGGGTGTAGGGCTTTCTTT.

The chain couples TRBV30 to TRBJ2-5; possibly TRBD2 for D (6 bases). Germline V gene data show CDR1 as GTSNPN and CDR2 as SVGIG (reference sequence). The CDR3 spans 14 residues. The germline V and J ends were trimmed by 4 bases and 5 bases, with 17 bases remaining between them. CDR3 DNA: TGTGCCTGGACCGGCGGGGCGGGAAGGGAGACCCAGTACTTC. Amino acids: CAWTGGAGRETQYF.

The genes are TRBV19 and TRBJ2-2, with a weak D call TRBD2 (7 bases). The CDR3 runs to 17 residues. CDR1 LNHDA and CDR2 SQIVND come from the germline V gene (reference sequence). V lost 3 bases and J 3 bases, leaving 17 bases between the germline ends. The CDR3 DNA reads as TGTGCCAGTAGTATCCAAAGGGGGGGACGGGACACCGGGGAGCTGTTTTTT. Its translation: CASSIQRGGRDTGELFF.

The chain is built from TRBV5-8 and TRBJ2-1; 10 bases line up with TRBD2. The junction had 8 bases not matched to a gene; V was cut back by 0 bases and J by 8 bases. The CDR3 loop spans 16 amino acids. Germline CDR1 reads SGHTS; CDR2 reads YDEGEE. The DNA of the CDR3 is TGTGCCAGCAGCTTGGCAGCGGGAGGGCCCATCGATGAGCAGTTCTTC. Translation: CASSLAAGGPIDEQFF.

The chain couples TRBV7-9 to TRBJ1-2; 8 bases align to TRBD1. The CDR3 length is 15 residues. Germline-derived CDR1 and CDR2 are SEHNR and FQNEAQ (reference sequence). The J segment lost 8 bases and the V segment lost 0 bases, leaving 8 bases of the junction unmatched. DNA of the CDR3: TGTGCCAGCAGCTTAGCGCCCCAGGGGGCGGACGGCTACACCTTC. Its translation: CASSLAPQGADGYTF.

The chain recombines TRBV18 with TRBJ2-3; tentative D call: TRBD2 (5 bases). Between the trimmed V and J ends, which lost 3 bases and 0 bases, there was a span of 16 bases. Germline CDR1 and CDR2: KGHSH and LQKENI. The CDR3 consists of 17 residues. Here the CDR3 reads CASSPGLAHRSTDTQYF. The CDR3 nucleotides read TGTGCCAGCTCACCGGGCCTAGCCCATAGAAGCACAGATACGCAGTATTTT. Variable domain in full (rest from reference TRBV18 and TRBJ2-3): NAGVMQNPRHLVRRRGQEARLRCSPMKGHSHVYWYRQLPEEGLKFMVYLQKENIIDESGMPKERFSAEFPKEGPSILRIQQVVRGDSAAYFCASSPGLAHRSTDTQYFGPGTRLTVL.

The V call is TRBV4-2, the J call TRBJ2-7, with 12 bases identical to TRBD2. Losses at the gene ends were 0 bases for V and 5 bases for J; bases not matched to a gene: 11. The CDR3 extends over 18 amino acids. The germline CDR1 and CDR2 sequences are LGHNA and YNFKEQ. The CDR3 DNA follows: TGTGCCAGCAGCCAAGATCCCCTAGCGGGAGGGCCAGGGCACGAGCAGTACTTC. It codes for CASSQDPLAGGPGHEQYF.

This clone showed up just a few times. This chain uses TRBV25-1 with TRBJ2-5; TRBD2 matches at 12 bases. This CDR3 has 17 amino acids. The germline gives CDR1 MGHDK, CDR2 SYGVNS. The trim removed 1 base at V and 2 bases at J, leaving 5 bases unmatched. CDR3 sequence (DNA): TGTGCCAGCAGTGAATCCCGACTAGCGGGAGCGCAAGAGACCCAGTACTTC. Translating it yields CASSESRLAGAQETQYF.

This sequence joins TRBV10-3 and TRBJ2-7; TRBD2 is a possible D gene (5 bases). There are 12 residues in the CDR3. The V gene lost 10 bases and the J gene lost 4 bases, with 14 bases spanning the gap. From germline, CDR1 is ENHRY and CDR2 SYGVKD. CDR3 region: CATGETLYEQYF. Written as DNA, the CDR3 is TGTGCCACCGGGGAGACTCTTTACGAGCAGTACTTC.

The chain combines TRBV11-3 with TRBJ2-4; D is ambiguous. The germline gives CDR1 SGHNT, CDR2 YENEEA. V was pared by 5 bases and J by 4 bases, with 18 bases between. CDR3 length equals 16 residues. CDR3 nucleotides: TGTGCCAGCAGCCTAATAGAGCCAAGCTCTAAAAACATTCAGTACTTC. Residues: CASSLIEPSSKNIQYF. Using reference TRBV11-3 and TRBJ2-4 for the parts outside the CDR3, the full variable domain is EAGVVQSPRYKIIEKKQPVAFWCNPISGHNTLYWYLQNLGQGPELLIRYENEEAVDDSQLPKDRFSAERLKGVDSTLKIQPAELGDSAVYLCASSLIEPSSKNIQYFGAGTRLSVL.

This rearrangement joins TRBV5-6 to TRBJ1-2; a weak D match, TRBD1 (5 bases). The CDR3 spans 13 residues. Trimming removed 3 bases from V and 8 bases from J, with 14 bases in between. The germline V gene has CDR1 SGHDT and CDR2 YYEEEE. Here the CDR3 DNA reads TGTGCCAGCAGCTCACCCAGGGCGTCCGGCTACACCTTC. It yields the protein CASSSPRASGYTF.

V usage is TRBV19 and J usage is TRBJ2-6; D is perhaps TRBD1 (6 bases). V lost 4 bases, J lost 3 bases, and 10 bases lay in between. Per the germline V gene, CDR1 is LNHDA and CDR2 is SQIVND (reference sequence). The CDR3 is made up of 15 amino acids. The CDR3 region has the DNA TGTGCCAGTAGTACACAGGGTAGTGGGGCCAACGTCCTGACTTTC. Translating gives CASSTQGSGANVLTF.

Here the CDR3 reads CASSGGDTGELFF. In DNA, the CDR3 is TGTGCCAGTTCCGGAGGGGACACCGGGGAGCTGTTTTTT. The chain employs TRBV6-5 and TRBJ2-2, with TRBD2 as a possible D gene (6 bases). CDR1 and CDR2 from the germline V gene are MNHEY and SVGAGI. Trimming removed 9 bases from V and 3 bases from J, with 11 bases in between. CDR3 length: 13 amino acids.

The chain carries TRBV29-1 and TRBJ1-2; D ambiguous. Germline V gives CDR1 SQVTM, CDR2 ANQGSEA. V gave up 0 bases and J gave up 5 bases, with 28 bases separating them. This CDR3 is built from 19 residues. The chain's CDR3 is CSVEDLDSSPPRRQYGYTF. CDR3 bases: TGCAGCGTTGAAGATCTGGACTCTTCTCCCCCACGCCGGCAGTATGGCTACACCTTC.

This clone was detected once. The chain couples TRBV7-6 to TRBJ2-1, with D perhaps TRBD2 (5 bases). V lost 4 bases to trimming and J lost 10 bases, with 20 bases between them. Germline CDR1 is SGHVS and CDR2 is FNYEAQ. The CDR3 contains 15 residues. CDR3 nucleotide sequence: TGTGCCAGCAGCTCTGCCAAGGGAGAGCTACCCGAGCAGTTCTTC. Protein product: CASSSAKGELPEQFF.

The genes are TRBV28 and TRBJ2-7, with 8 nucleotides matching TRBD1. The CDR3 spans 14 residues. Germline lookup yields CDR1 MDHEN and CDR2 SYDVKM. Trimming took 7 bases from V and 5 from J; bases not matched to a gene: 10. The CDR3 loop reads CASTTDRVLHEQYF. As DNA, the CDR3 is TGTGCCAGCACCACGGACAGGGTTCTCCACGAGCAGTACTTC.

The chain links TRBV6-1 to TRBJ1-2, with 12 nucleotides matching TRBD1. This CDR3 is built from 17 residues. The germline V gene has CDR1 MNHNS and CDR2 SASEGT. V shed 4 bases, J shed 0 bases, and the junction held 6 bases outside the gene matches. This CDR3 is CASSGRDRGLANYGYTF. The DNA for the CDR3 is TGTGCCAGCAGTGGGAGGGACAGGGGGCTGGCTAACTATGGCTACACCTTC.

This chain links TRBV15 with TRBJ1-5; tentatively, D is TRBD1 (5 bases). The CDR3 consists of 17 residues. Germline CDR1 and CDR2: LNHNV and YYDKDF (reference sequence). Trimming cost V 4 bases and J 6 bases, with 22 bases left between them. This CDR3 reads CATSTRKEGVLGQPQHF. The CDR3 DNA reads as TGTGCCACCAGCACGAGGAAGGAAGGGGTTTTAGGTCAGCCCCAGCATTTT.

V usage is TRBV23-1 and J usage is TRBJ1-2; no clear D gene. TRBV23-1 is noted as an ORF with a role that remains uncertain. CDR3 length equals 15 residues. The CDR3 spells CAERGTARTNYGYTF. Here the CDR3 DNA reads TGCGCAGAACGGGGAACAGCCCGTACTAACTATGGCTACACCTTC.

The chain is built from TRBV5-6 and TRBJ2-7; perhaps TRBD2 as D (6 bases). Germline values: CDR1 SGHDT, CDR2 YYEEEE. The CDR3 consists of 13 residues. V gave up 4 bases and J gave up 7 bases, with 15 bases separating them. The CDR3 region is CASSPSGSGEQYF. CDR3 sequence (DNA): TGTGCCAGCAGCCCGAGCGGGTCGGGGGAGCAGTACTTC.

The J gene is TRBJ2-5, the V gene TRBV6-5; 9 nucleotides line up with TRBD2. Unmatched junction bases numbered 9, after V lost 5 bases and J lost 5 bases. The CDR3 is made up of 15 amino acids. Germline V CDR1 and CDR2: MNHEY, SVGAGI. DNA for the CDR3: TGTGCCAGCAGTCCAGGACTAGCGAGTGGGGAGACCCAGTACTTC. This translates into CASSPGLASGETQYF.

The chain is built from TRBV10-3 and TRBJ2-3; TRBD2 matches at 9 bases. J lost 3 bases, V lost 3 bases, and 7 bases had no gene match. This CDR3 spans 16 amino acids. Germline loops: CDR1 ENHRY, CDR2 SYGVKD. CDR3 nucleotides: TGTGCCATCAGTGACAGGAGCGGGAGGTGGACAGATACGCAGTATTTT. It is translated as CAISDRSGRWTDTQYF.

V gene TRBV7-9 combines with J gene TRBJ1-1; D gene unclear. CDR1 is SEHNR, CDR2 FQNEAQ, per germline (reference sequence). CDR3 length: 14 residues. V dropped 3 bases and J dropped 4 bases, with 12 bases sitting between them. CDR3 in DNA: TGTGCCAGCAGCTTGGGAGGGAATGGCACTGAAGCTTTCTTT. Protein: CASSLGGNGTEAFF.

Points on this clone: The sample contains more than one DNA sequence encoding this CDR3. The chain joins TRBV4-3 to TRBJ2-1; tentative D call: TRBD2 (6 bases). Germline V gives CDR1 LGHNA, CDR2 YSLEER. With 0 bases removed from V and 3 bases from J, the gap between germline ends came to 12 bases. The CDR3 is 16 amino acids. DNA for the CDR3: TGCGCCAGCAGCCAAGATCCTGGGGGGAGCTACAATGAGCAGTTCTTC. Translation gives CASSQDPGGSYNEQFF.

This chain uses TRBV19 with TRBJ2-2, with 7 bases matching TRBD1. V was clipped by 10 bases and J by 2 bases; unmatched bases: 16. The CDR3 runs 17 residues. The germline V gene has CDR1 LNHDA and CDR2 SQIVND (reference sequence). CDR3 coding DNA: TGTGCCACCCAAAAAACCCCGGACAGGCGAAACACCGGGGAGCTGTTTTTT. It codes for CATQKTPDRRNTGELFF.

This clone was observed once. The chain has TRBV5-6 and TRBJ2-1, with 8 positions matching TRBD2. The J segment lost 0 bases and the V segment lost 4 bases, leaving 9 bases of the junction unmatched. This CDR3 spans 17 amino acids. Germline assignment: CDR1 SGHDT and CDR2 YYEEEE. The CDR3 bases are TGTGCCAGCAGCAGCGGGGGACCGACTAGCTCCTACAATGAGCAGTTCTTC. Translation gives CASSSGGPTSSYNEQFF.

This sequence joins TRBV11-3 and TRBJ1-2; D is uncertain. The CDR3 is 16 residues long. The germline V gene encodes CDR1 SGHNT and CDR2 YENEEA. V was cut by 5 bases and J by 0 bases, with 16 bases left in between. Here the CDR3 DNA reads TGTGCCAGCAGCATAGGTAGAGCGGAAACTAACTATGGCTACACCTTC. Residues: CASSIGRAETNYGYTF.